These 17 T cell receptor beta chains originate from one sample sequenced in a study of CD8 T cells in ankylosing spondylitis. TCRdb re-analysed the 5' RACE reads in MiXCR, keeping a single row per CDR3 protein. The data hold roughly 150,000 distinct CDR3 sequences, with under 35% observed a single time. The sequencing input was synovial fluid, either unsorted or a sorted T cell fraction (not recorded which). Receptors were obtained from a male donor with ankylosing spondylitis.

This clonotype showed up just a few times. The V and J genes are TRBV2 and TRBJ2-7; 8 bases are shared with TRBD2. The germline gives CDR1 SNHLY, CDR2 FYNNEI. This CDR3 has 16 residues. V trimming: 7 bases; J trimming: 0 bases; junction bases outside the gene matches: 11. The CDR3: CASKRARTSSSYEQYF. The CDR3 nucleotides read TGTGCCAGCAAGAGAGCCCGGACTAGCAGCTCCTACGAGCAGTACTTC.

There are a few counts of this clonotype. This sequence joins TRBV5-1 and TRBJ2-5, with D uncertain. The V end was cut by 2 bases, the J end by 5 bases, with 13 bases between. Per the germline V gene, CDR1 is SGHRS and CDR2 is YFSETQ. The CDR3 totals 14 residues. The CDR3 DNA follows: TGCGCCAGCAGCTTCTCTAGTAGCACGGAGACCCAGTACTTC. This codes for CASSFSSSTETQYF.

This rearrangement joins TRBV3-1 to TRBJ2-7; tentative D call: TRBD1 (6 bases). Per germline, CDR1 LGHDT and CDR2 YNNKEL (reference sequence). Trimming pared 4 bases from V and 6 bases from J, leaving 16 bases between. This CDR3 comprises 14 residues. CDR3 sequence: CASSPKRGRGEQYF. The CDR3 DNA reads TGTGCCAGCAGCCCAAAACGGGGCAGGGGCGAGCAGTACTTC.

This clonotype was counted a few times. The V gene is TRBV28, the J gene TRBJ2-5; no clear D. Germline loops: CDR1 MDHEN, CDR2 SYDVKM. This CDR3 spans 13 amino acids. The germline V and J ends were trimmed by 6 bases and 1 base, with 9 bases remaining between them. CDR3 loop: CASSSSSQETQYF. The CDR3 DNA is TGTGCCAGCAGCTCATCCTCCCAAGAGACCCAGTACTTC.

J is TRBJ2-7 and V is TRBV5-8; tentatively, D is TRBD2 (7 bases). The germline V and J ends were trimmed by 0 bases and 3 bases, with 16 bases remaining between them. CDR3 length: 16 amino acids. Germline V gives CDR1 SGHTS, CDR2 YDEGEE. CDR3 coding DNA: TGTGCCAGCAGCTTGGGTGGGGGGGCCCGTAGCTACGAGCAGTACTTC. Translating it yields CASSLGGGARSYEQYF.

The chain employs TRBV24-1 and TRBJ1-6; D uncertain. The CDR3 runs 16 residues. The V end lost 4 bases, the J end lost 2 bases, and 11 bases lay between the germline ends. Germline V lookup: CDR1 KGHDR, CDR2 SFDVKD. The CDR3: CATSDQWTAYNSPLHF. The CDR3 coding sequence is TGTGCCACCAGTGACCAGTGGACGGCCTATAATTCACCCCTCCACTTT.

The chain carries TRBV28 and TRBJ2-1; 8 nucleotides align to TRBD2. The junction had 6 bases not matched to a gene; V was cut back by 6 bases and J by 2 bases. This CDR3 has 15 residues. Germline CDR1 MDHEN, CDR2 SYDVKM. The CDR3 here is CASSQTSGAYNEQFF. In nucleotides, the CDR3 is TGTGCCAGCAGCCAAACTAGCGGTGCCTACAATGAGCAGTTCTTC.

V usage is TRBV12-3 or TRBV12-4 and J usage is TRBJ1-2; unclear D gene. Trimming pared 3 bases from V and 7 bases from J, leaving 12 bases between. This CDR3 is 13 amino acids long. The CDR3 spells CASSFPGYPGYTF. The CDR3 DNA reads TGTGCCAGCAGTTTTCCGGGGTATCCTGGCTACACCTTC.

This clonotype was seen a handful of times. V and J are TRBV2 and TRBJ2-1, with 8 positions matching TRBD2. The CDR3 is 15 amino acids. V gave up 5 bases and J gave up 4 bases; unmatched junction bases: 7. CDR1 is SNHLY and CDR2 is FYNNEI in the germline V gene. The CDR3 DNA follows: TGTGCCAGCAGTCCAGCGGGAGCCGGTTACAATGAGCAGTTCTTC. It yields the protein CASSPAGAGYNEQFF. Full variable domain (outside the CDR3, taken from reference TRBV2 and TRBJ2-1): EPEVTQTPSHQVTQMGQEVILRCVPISNHLYFYWYRQILGQKVEFLVSFYNNEISEKSEIFDDQFSVERPDGSNFTLKIRSTKLEDSAMYFCASSPAGAGYNEQFFGPGTRLTVL.

The chain is built from TRBV9 and TRBJ2-2; D might be TRBD1 or TRBD2, each matching 5 bases. The CDR3 is made up of 13 amino acids. Trimming cost V 4 bases and J 6 bases, with 10 bases left between them. The germline V gene encodes CDR1 SGDLS and CDR2 YYNGEE. The DNA of the CDR3 is TGTGCCAGCAGCCCCATGGGGGCCGGGGAGCTGTTTTTT. Residues: CASSPMGAGELFF.

This clonotype was seen more than once but under ten times. The V and J genes are TRBV2 and TRBJ1-5, with D uncertain. Trimming shortened V by 6 bases and J by 2 bases, and 11 bases separated the two germline ends. This CDR3 region has 14 residues. Looked up from germline, CDR1 is SNHLY and CDR2 is FYNNEI. The DNA for the CDR3 is TGTGCCAGCAGGGATCAGACGGGCAATCAGCCCCAGCATTTT. It yields the protein CASRDQTGNQPQHF.

Details on this clonotype: A much larger clone is a single base away; this may be a read error. V usage is TRBV27 and J usage is TRBJ2-2, with D perhaps TRBD1 (5 bases). The CDR3 extends over 13 amino acids. Trimming left V 6 bases short and J 0 bases short, with 5 bases between. Looked up from germline, CDR1 is MNHEY and CDR2 is SMNVEV (reference sequence). The CDR3, as DNA: TGTGCCAGCAGGGACACGAACACCGGGGAGCTGTTTTTT. Its protein product is CASRDTNTGELFF.

V gene TRBV5-1 combines with J gene TRBJ2-6; D is unclear. The length of the CDR3 is 16 residues. V was shortened by 0 bases and J by 0 bases, with 7 bases between the two germline ends. Germline V gene lookup returns CDR1 SGHRS and CDR2 YFSETQ. The CDR3, as DNA: TGCGCCAGCAGCTTGGGGGGTTCCTCTGGGGCCAACGTCCTGACTTTC. As protein: CASSLGGSSGANVLTF.

This chain joins TRBV24-1 and TRBJ2-5; the match to TRBD1 covers 7 bases. V shed 6 bases and J 1 base; nucleotides not matched to a gene: 4. Germline V lookup: CDR1 KGHDR, CDR2 SFDVKD. This CDR3 region has 14 residues. The CDR3 spells CATSMTGTQETQYF. CDR3 coding DNA: TGTGCCACCAGTATGACAGGGACCCAAGAGACCCAGTACTTC.

V is TRBV14 and J is TRBJ1-5; TRBD1 is a possible D gene (6 bases). Germline CDR1 and CDR2: SGHDN and FVKESK. This CDR3 region has 13 residues. The V gene lost 4 bases and the J gene lost 10 bases, with 14 bases spanning the gap. CDR3 DNA: TGTGCCAGCAGCCTTGGGACATTTTTTCCCCAGCATTTT. Encoded protein: CASSLGTFFPQHF.

This rearrangement joins TRBV20-1 to TRBJ2-7; D remains unclear. The germline V gene has CDR1 DFQATT and CDR2 SNEGSKA (reference sequence). V was clipped by 2 bases and J by 3 bases, with 5 bases between them. The CDR3 has 11 residues. The CDR3, as DNA: TGCAGTGCTAGACCAGACTACGAGCAGTACTTC. Amino acids: CSARPDYEQYF.

This clonotype was observed a handful of times. The J gene is TRBJ1-2, the V gene TRBV12-3 or TRBV12-4; unclear D gene. Trimming removed 3 bases at V and 8 bases at J, with 13 bases between. CDR3 length: 13 amino acids. CDR3 nucleotides: TGTGCCAGCAGTTTGCAGGAGGGCTGGGGCTACACCTTC. It specifies CASSLQEGWGYTF.